This T cell receptor beta chain was identified in a study of blood T cell repertoires in COVID-19. The CDR3 has 9 amino acids. Germline V gene lookup returns CDR1 SNHLY and CDR2 FYNNEI. Here immunoSEQ multiplex PCR was the method, and the copy in TCRdb shows in-frame clones only, minus some. Among about 67,000 clones listed, over 70% were seen once. This clone appeared once. The germline gene is not matched at one end of the junction; a read error may be the cause. Sequencing used peripheral blood. The source is a man aged 45-60 years with active COVID-19. The V call is TRBV2, the J call TRBJ1-1, with D hard to call. The chain's CDR3 is CAGELRDIF. CDR3 sequence (DNA): TGTGCCGGCGAGTTGAGAGACATCTTT.